These T cell receptor beta chains were read from a single sample in a study of blood T cell repertoires in COVID-19. This table comes from immunoSEQ multiplex PCR, and its TCRdb copy is limited to in-frame clones, with some not included. The sample has about 370,000 clones; roughly 90% are singletons. Sequencing was done on a sample of peripheral blood. The origin of the receptors is a woman in her thirties with COVID-19, enrolled during active disease. The CDR3 runs from the conserved cysteine through the conserved F or W.

>TRBJ1-2|TRBV18
CASSQRESGAYGYTF
>TRBJ1-4|TRBV7-8
CASSWGQGEEKLFF
>TRBJ1-4|TRBV4-3
CASSNLLQGANEKLFF
>TRBJ1-2|TRBV4-3
CASSQTAVVGYGYTF
>TRBJ1-5|TRBV29-1
CSVDPGSNQPQHF
>TRBJ1-1|TRBV11-2
CASSRRPGQGIRDTEAFF
>TRBJ2-1|TRBV29-1
CSDQFRGNEQFF
>TRBJ1-1|TRBV19
CASSIPGEYTEAFF
>TRBJ2-5|TRBV5-4
CASSRGLRETQYF
>TRBJ2-1|TRBV7-9
CASSLGLAGNEQFF
>TRBJ1-6|TRBV2
CASGRRINSPLHF
>TRBJ2-5|TRBV5-8
CASSFLGQPYALQETQYF
>TRBJ2-1|TRBV6-6
CASSLTGVYNEQFF
>TRBJ2-5|TRBV28
CASSSPRRVQETQYF
>TRBJ1-1|TRBV11-3
CASSSTTEAFF
>TRBJ1-3|TRBV4-2
CASSQDRSGGRGAGNTIYF
>TRBJ1-6|TRBV27
CASRIGFNSPLHF
>TRBJ2-5|TRBV7-2
CASSLVSQRGPQETQYF